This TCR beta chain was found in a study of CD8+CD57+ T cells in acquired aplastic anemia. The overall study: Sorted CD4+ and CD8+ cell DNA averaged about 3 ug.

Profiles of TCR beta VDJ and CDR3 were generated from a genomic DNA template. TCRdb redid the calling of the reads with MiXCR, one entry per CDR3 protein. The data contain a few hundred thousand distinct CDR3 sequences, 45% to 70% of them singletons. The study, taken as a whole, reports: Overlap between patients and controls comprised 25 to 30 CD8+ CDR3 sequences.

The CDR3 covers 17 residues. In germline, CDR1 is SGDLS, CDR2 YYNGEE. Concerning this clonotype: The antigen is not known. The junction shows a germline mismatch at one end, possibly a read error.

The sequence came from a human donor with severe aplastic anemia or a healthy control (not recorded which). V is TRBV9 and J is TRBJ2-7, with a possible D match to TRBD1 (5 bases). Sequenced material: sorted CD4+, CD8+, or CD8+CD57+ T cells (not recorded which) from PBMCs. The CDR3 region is CASSRLIQDPSEPEQYF. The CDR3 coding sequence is TGTGCCAGCAGTCGGTTGATACAGGATCCCTCCGAACCTGAGCAGTACTTT. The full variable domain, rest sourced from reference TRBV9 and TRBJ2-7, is DSGVTQTPKHLITATGQRVTLRCSPRSGDLSVYWYQQSLDQGLQFLIQYYNGEERAKGNILERFSAQQFPDLHSELNLSSLELGDSALYFCASSRLIQDPSEPEQYFGPGTRLTVT.